Only a few counts were recorded for the clone carrying this TCR beta chain. What it binds is unknown. The data belong to a study of T-cell memory formation after mild COVID-19. Study at large: Each donor largely had its own TCR clusters. Whole-study findings and limits: Contracting CD4+ clones lay largely in CM and EM, with CD8+ ones residing in EMRA.

There are 15 residues in the CDR3. Trimming pared 0 bases from V and 2 bases from J, leaving 9 bases between. Germline CDR1 is SGDLS and CDR2 is YYNGEE. Barcoded TCR alpha and TCR beta cDNA libraries with UMIs came from 5'RACE using constant-segment primers. Each CDR3 protein is one row after TCRdb ran MiXCR on the 5' RACE reads. Here the sample spans 85,000 to 130,000 distinct CDR3 sequences, around 10% being singletons. V usage is TRBV9 and J usage is TRBJ2-1; either TRBD1 or TRBD2 may fit D (5 bases each). This clonotype was sampled from a man aged 18 to 29 who had mild COVID-19 (a few samples of this study predate the infection). Cell type and time point are not known. The sequenced sample was PBMCs or a T cell subset sorted from them (not recorded which). The chain's CDR3 is CASSVVGTTYNEQFF. The CDR3 DNA is TGTGCCAGCAGCGTAGTGGGGACCACCTACAATGAGCAGTTCTTC.